The T cell receptor beta chain under discussion was sequenced for a study of blood T cell repertoires in COVID-19. Study-wide context: COVID-19 samples from acute and convalescent phases originated in the United States, Italy and Spain. PBMCs, B-cell-depleted T cells, or T cells were the source of the cDNA or gDNA that made up the material.

Germline loops: CDR1 LNHNV, CDR2 YYDKDF (reference sequence). With 5 bases removed from V and 1 base from J, the gap between germline ends came to 15 bases. This CDR3 contains 16 residues. Participants came from 24 US areas, aged about 18 to 89 years. Authors' analysis steps: Reference gene primer amplification in the assay estimated nucleated cell counts. Libraries were prepared by immunoSEQ multiplex PCR; TCRdb keeps only in-frame clonotypes and omits some of them. That table supplies the V and J calls and clone size; D and trimming were determined from the DNA. The data contain under 500,000 clones, about 85% of them singletons.

Sequences were obtained from PBMCs or T cells enriched from blood (not recorded which). This chain joins TRBV15 and TRBJ1-5; D perhaps matches TRBD1 (5 bases). The receptor's source is a woman between 18 and 29 years old with acute COVID-19. The CDR3 region is CATSGGGARSNQPQHF. In DNA, the CDR3 is TGTGCCACCAGCGGGGGAGGGGCAAGGAGCAATCAGCCCCAGCATTTT.